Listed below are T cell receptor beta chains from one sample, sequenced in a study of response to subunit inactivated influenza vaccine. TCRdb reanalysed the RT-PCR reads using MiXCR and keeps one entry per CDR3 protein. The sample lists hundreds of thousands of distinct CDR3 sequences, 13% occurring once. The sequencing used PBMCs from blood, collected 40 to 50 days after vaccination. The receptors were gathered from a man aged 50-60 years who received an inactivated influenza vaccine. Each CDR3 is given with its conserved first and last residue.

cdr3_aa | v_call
CSANRVSGTPEQYF | TRBV20-1
CSAEESNTDTQYF | TRBV20-1
CASSQGSLSYTF | TRBV3-1
CASSLERESDNEQFF | TRBV5-1
CASSLMGQPTDTQYF | TRBV7-2
CSGGQGSQPQHF | TRBV20-1
CASSLDLFSALFF | TRBV7-9
CASTGTVYNEQFF | TRBV12-3/TRBV12-4
CASSLVRGNINEQYF | TRBV7-2
CASSPIRDNEQFF | TRBV9
CSARPQGELQETQYF | TRBV20-1
CASSVGVGRAGYTQYF | TRBV9
CAISGEKGLAGLGNEQFF | TRBV10-3
CASSGGTGRGNEKLFF | TRBV9
CSATQGWNEQFF | TRBV20-1
CASSLLLAGGGDTQYF | TRBV28
CASSQGVGFEQFF | TRBV3-1
CASSPTGTQPQHF | TRBV5-1
CASLQEGGELFF | TRBV6-6
CSARRDRPDTQYF | TRBV20-1
CASSLGRGSRLEAFF | TRBV7-6
CASRSRRQGGNSPLHF | TRBV6-1
CASSTGTANEKLFF | TRBV5-5
CASTPDRVYTEAFF | TRBV10-2
CASELAGGVNEQFF | TRBV10-2
CASSLDTRLAGVHEQYF | TRBV12-3/TRBV12-4
CASSYVTTRQETQYF | TRBV6-5
CASSRDSPWGNIQYF | TRBV6-2/TRBV6-3
CASSQEPGNSYEQYF | TRBV4-1
CASSPSRVLSNEQFF | TRBV7-7
CASNQGGPEAFF | TRBV7-2
CASRWTSGSQETQYF | TRBV2
CASSNDRGGVNTEAFF | TRBV7-9
CASSFLDEQFF | TRBV12-3/TRBV12-4
CASSPTGSEQYF | TRBV18
CASGLAGGHGDTQYF | TRBV5-1
CATSDYNEQFF | TRBV24-1
CSASGAAISTDTQYF | TRBV20-1
CASSQVSSTSYTDTQYF | TRBV4-3
CSPKPTLQNTEAFF | TRBV20-1
CASSQAPLQMGNYGYTF | TRBV4-1
CASSYDRWTENTGELFF | TRBV6-2/TRBV6-3
CASSSGQGKGEQYF | TRBV5-1
CASSPQGYNSPLHF | TRBV12-3/TRBV12-4
CSVEARRLAGGNEQFF | TRBV29-1
CSVGTSRYEQYF | TRBV29-1
CAWSVAGANVLTF | TRBV30
CASSLSAHSYEQYF | TRBV7-9
CASSWGASGLFF | TRBV12-3/TRBV12-4
CASSLAGRGNYGYTF | TRBV5-6
CASNYDSTPFYGYTF | TRBV12-3/TRBV12-4
CASSQEGTSVTDTQYF | TRBV3-1
CSARPGQGDYEQYF | TRBV20-1
CASSTRQGATEAFF | TRBV5-5
CASSLAMSGTEAFF | TRBV5-1
CASSYSPPGGIFNQPQHF | TRBV6-2/TRBV6-3
CASVAGSSYEQYF | TRBV12-3/TRBV12-4
CASSLRQGSEKLFF | TRBV7-2
CASSSGVLNEKLFF | TRBV5-1